Here is one T cell receptor beta chain with its context. The cDNA came from 5'RACE with 10-nucleotide random UMIs. TCRdb reprocessed the 5' RACE reads with MiXCR, giving one entry per CDR3 protein. This sample has some 5,000 distinct CDR3 sequences, with around a quarter found just once. This sample was included in a study of neurological immune-mediated disorders. The material sequenced was CD8+ T cells from blood. The sequence was collected from a woman aged 55-75 years with HTLV-1-associated myelopathy (HAM/TSP).

CDR3 region: CASSGQGPDYGYTF. The CDR3 nucleotides are TGCGCCAGCAGTGGACAGGGTCCAGACTATGGCTACACCTTC. V gene TRBV10-2 combines with J gene TRBJ1-2, with 7 bases lining up with TRBD1. V gave up 4 bases and J gave up 3 bases; unmatched junction bases: 5. This CDR3 has 14 amino acids. Looked up from germline, CDR1 is WSHSY and CDR2 is SAAADI.